This T cell receptor beta chain was sequenced for a study of T-cell memory formation after mild COVID-19. General observations from the study: Second-wave clones reaching peak frequency on day 37 lacked confirmed SARS-CoV-2 specificity.

cDNA libraries for TCR alpha and TCR beta, carrying sample barcodes and UMIs, came from 5'RACE with constant-segment primers. TCRdb recomputed calls from the 5' RACE reads with MiXCR, one row per CDR3 protein. Of 450,000 to 650,000 distinct CDR3 sequences detected, around 21% appear once; the ten largest clones hold approximately 12%. Germline V gene data show CDR1 as SEHNR and CDR2 as FQNEAQ (reference sequence). The CDR3 runs to 15 residues. Trimming removed 7 bases from V and 7 bases from J, with 20 bases in between. This clonotype has more than one count but fewer than ten. Its antigen is still unknown.

This sequence originates from an adult woman who had mild COVID-19 (a few samples of this study predate the infection). Cell type and time point are not known. Sequences were obtained from PBMCs or a T cell subset sorted from them (not recorded which). The chain uses TRBV7-9 and TRBJ2-1; TRBD2 is a possible D gene (5 bases). CDR3 region: CASKKGVEEGNEQFF. Written as DNA, the CDR3 is TGTGCCAGCAAAAAGGGTGTTGAAGAGGGAAATGAGCAGTTCTTC.